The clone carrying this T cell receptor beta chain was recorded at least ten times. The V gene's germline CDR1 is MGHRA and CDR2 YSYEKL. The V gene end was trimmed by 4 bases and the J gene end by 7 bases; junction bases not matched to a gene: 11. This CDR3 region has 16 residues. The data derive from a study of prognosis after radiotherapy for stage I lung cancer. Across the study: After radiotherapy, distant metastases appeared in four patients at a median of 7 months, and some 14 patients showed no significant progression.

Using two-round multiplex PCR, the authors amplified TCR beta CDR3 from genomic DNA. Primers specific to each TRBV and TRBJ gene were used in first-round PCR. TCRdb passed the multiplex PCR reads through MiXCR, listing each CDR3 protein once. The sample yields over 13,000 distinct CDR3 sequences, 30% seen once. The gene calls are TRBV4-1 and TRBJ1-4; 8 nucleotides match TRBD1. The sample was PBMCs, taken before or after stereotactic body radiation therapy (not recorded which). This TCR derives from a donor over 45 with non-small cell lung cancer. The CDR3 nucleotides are TGCGCCAGCAGCCCGGGAAGGACAGGGCGGAGTGAAAAACTGTTTTTT. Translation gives CASSPGRTGRSEKLFF.